The present entry profiles one TCR beta chain with its context. How the authors handled the data: Reference gene primer amplification yielded estimated nucleated cell counts. Measured with immunoSEQ multiplex PCR; TCRdb has only the in-frame clones, and not every one. That table supplies the V and J calls and clone size; D and trimming were determined from the DNA. In the table there are roughly 150,000 clones, 79% of which are singletons. The sample belongs to a study of blood T cell repertoires in COVID-19. On the study more broadly: Donors in the United States, Italy and Spain gave samples during acute or convalescent COVID-19. The analysed material was cDNA or gDNA that came from T cells, B-cell-depleted T cells, or PBMCs.

Germline V gene data show CDR1 as SGHAT and CDR2 as FQNNGV. The V gene end was trimmed by 4 bases and the J gene end by 2 bases; junction bases not matched to a gene: 3. CDR3 size: 15 residues. This TCR was recovered from a man aged 50 to 59 with active or convalescent COVID-19. The chain recombines TRBV11-2 with TRBJ1-5; TRBD1 matches 9 bases. The sequenced material came from peripheral blood. The CDR3 region has the DNA TGTGCCAGCAGCTATACAGGGGGCGGCAATCAGCCCCAGCATTTT. This sequence encodes CASSYTGGGNQPQHF.